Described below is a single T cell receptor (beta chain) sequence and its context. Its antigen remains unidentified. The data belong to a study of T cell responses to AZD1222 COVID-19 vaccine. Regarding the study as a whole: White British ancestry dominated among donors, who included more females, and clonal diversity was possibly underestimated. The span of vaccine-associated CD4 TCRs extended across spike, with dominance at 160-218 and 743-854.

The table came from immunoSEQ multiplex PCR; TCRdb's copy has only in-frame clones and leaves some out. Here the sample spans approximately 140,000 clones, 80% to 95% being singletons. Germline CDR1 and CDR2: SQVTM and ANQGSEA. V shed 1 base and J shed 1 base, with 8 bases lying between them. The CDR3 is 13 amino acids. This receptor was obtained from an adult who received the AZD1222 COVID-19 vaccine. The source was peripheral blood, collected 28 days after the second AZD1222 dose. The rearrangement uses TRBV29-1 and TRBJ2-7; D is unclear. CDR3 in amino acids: CSVEGRWSYEQYF. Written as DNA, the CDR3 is TGCAGCGTTGAAGGGCGTTGGTCCTACGAGCAGTACTTC.